This T cell receptor (beta chain) was recovered during a study of siplizumab effects on memory and regulatory T cells. This CDR3 spans 16 amino acids. Germline V gives CDR1 LGHNA, CDR2 YSLEER. V lost 0 bases, J lost 1 base, and 3 bases stayed unmatched. TCRdb's table, derived via immunoSEQ multiplex PCR, lists solely in-frame clones and lacks some. The data contain 90,000 to 95,000 clones, approximately 93% of them singletons. Sequencing used CD8+ T cells sorted from blood. The rearrangement joins TRBV4-3 to TRBJ2-1, with 7 nucleotides matching TRBD2. This sequence originates from a human donor in good health. DNA for the CDR3: TGCGCCAGCAGCCAAGAGGAAGCGGGGTCCTACAATGAGCAGTTCTTC. Its protein product is CASSQEEAGSYNEQFF.